This TCR beta chain was identified in a study of blood T cell repertoires in COVID-19. As for the study in general: Italy, Spain and the United States were the sources of the convalescent and acute COVID-19 samples. Sample material is recorded as cDNA or gDNA derived from T cells, B-cell-depleted T cells, or PBMCs.

Assay: immunoSEQ multiplex PCR; the TCRdb copy retains only in-frame clones and omits some. This sample yields about 230,000 clones, of which 65% to 85% are seen a single time; approximately 8% belongs to the top ten. Per germline, CDR1 SGHRS and CDR2 YFSETQ. The CDR3 is made up of 17 amino acids. V was pared by 4 bases and J by 5 bases, with 10 bases of the junction left unmatched. The sequencing input was peripheral blood. The V call is TRBV5-1, the J call TRBJ2-5; 14 nucleotides line up with TRBD2. This TCR was recovered from a woman of 80 years or more with acute or convalescent COVID-19. DNA of the CDR3: TGCGCCAGCAGCCCGGGGACTAGCGGGAGTTGGGCGGAGACCCAGTACTTC. Residues: CASSPGTSGSWAETQYF.